A single sample gave rise to the 24 T cell receptor beta chains below, sequenced in a study of tumor and adjacent non-tumor tissue in lung cancer. TCRbeta libraries were built with three rounds of nested PCR, modified from ARM-PCR. A single record per CDR3 protein comes from TCRdb applying MiXCR to the multiplex PCR reads. The profile covers roughly 43,000 distinct CDR3 sequences, with 60% appearing a single time and around 45% taken by the ten largest. No cell sorting was done before RNA was extracted from the tissue. More than 3 cm separated this lung sample from the edge of the tumor. Sequenced input: distant non-tumor lung tissue. These receptors came from a man in his forties or fifties with non-small cell lung cancer.

Concerning this clonotype: The junction shows a germline mismatch at one end, possibly a read error. The rearrangement links TRBV11-2 to TRBJ1-4, with 9 bases identical to TRBD1. The CDR3 is 18 amino acids. Germline CDR1 SGHAT, CDR2 FQNNGV. CDR3 bases: TGTGCCAGCAGTCAACCCGTTTGGGGACAGGGACTTAATGAAAGACTGTTTTTT. Translating it yields CASSQPVWGQGLNERLFF.

Points on this clonotype: One end of the junction varies from germline; a read error may be responsible. The V and J genes are TRBV30 and TRBJ2-7; D uncertain. From germline, CDR1 is GTSNPN and CDR2 SVGIG (reference sequence). The CDR3 is made up of 12 amino acids. The CDR3 reads CAWAPMLYEKYF. The CDR3 DNA follows: TGTGCCTGGGCCCCGATGTTATACGAGAAGTACTTC.

Regarding this clonotype: At one of its ends the junction is not consistent with the germline gene, which may arise from a read error. This sequence joins TRBV10-2 and TRBJ1-5; D not resolved. The length of the CDR3 is 15 residues. From germline, CDR1 is WSHSY and CDR2 SAAADI. The CDR3 sequence is CASSVSTLSIQSQHF. The CDR3 coding sequence is TGCGCCAGCAGTGTGTCGACTCTTAGCATTCAGTCCCAGCATTTT.

The chain recombines TRBV11-2 with TRBJ2-2, with D perhaps TRBD1 (5 bases). The CDR3 runs 17 residues. Germline V CDR1 and CDR2: SGHAT, FQNNGV. V was cut by 7 bases and J by 8 bases, with 26 bases left in between. The CDR3 DNA reads as TGTGCCAGCAATTTACGCCAAGGCGACGCGAGGACAGGGGAGCTGTTTTTT. As protein: CASNLRQGDARTGELFF.

This clonotype was counted a few times. A much bigger clone sits one base away, suggesting this may be a read error. The chain couples TRBV30 to TRBJ2-2, with 8 positions matching TRBD1. CDR3 size: 11 residues. Per germline, CDR1 GTSNPN and CDR2 SVGIG (reference sequence). The CDR3 spells CVWTGTGELFF. CDR3 bases: TGTGTCTGGACAGGGACCGGGGAGCTGTTTTTT.

This clonotype was found many times. The chain's CDR3 is CASSLGYRGQETQYF. The CDR3 region has the DNA TGTGCCAGCAGCTTGGGATACCGGGGGCAAGAGACCCAGTACTTC. J is TRBJ2-5 and V is TRBV11-2, with D tentatively TRBD2 (6 bases). Trimming pared 3 bases from V and 2 bases from J, leaving 13 bases between. Germline values: CDR1 SGHAT, CDR2 FQNNGV. The CDR3 length is 15 residues.

The chain couples TRBV28 to TRBJ2-7, with TRBD2 as a possible D gene (6 bases). The CDR3 length is 15 residues. V lost 2 bases, J lost 13 bases, and 24 bases lay in between. In germline, CDR1 is MDHEN, CDR2 SYDVKM. The CDR3 coding sequence is TGTGCCAGCAGTTTAACCGGGACTCTCGCCTACGATCAATACTTC. This translates into CASSLTGTLAYDQYF.

Of note for this clonotype: A read error may explain this, as a much larger clone is one base away. The J gene is TRBJ2-2, the V gene TRBV5-1; a weak D match, TRBD1 (5 bases). This CDR3 has 13 residues. CDR1 and CDR2 from the germline V gene are SGHRS and YFSETQ. Trimming pared 4 bases from V and 7 bases from J, leaving 11 bases between. Here the CDR3 DNA reads TGCGCCAGCAGCCTACAGGTCATCGGGGAGCTGTTTTTT. It specifies CASSLQVIGELFF.

About this clonotype: Germline and junction disagree at one end, which may indicate a read error. V and J are TRBV20-1 and TRBJ2-4, with TRBD2 matching 13 bases. There are 19 residues in the CDR3. Germline V gives CDR1 DFQATT, CDR2 SNEGSKA (reference sequence). As DNA, the CDR3 is TGCATTGCTAGACTCCTAGGGGGACTAGCGGGAAAGGGTAAAGCCATTCAATACTTC. Protein: CIARLLGGLAGKGKAIQYF.

V is TRBV20-1 and J is TRBJ2-3; 7 bases fit TRBD2. J gave up 4 bases and V 5 bases, and 9 bases lay outside the gene matches. CDR1 and CDR2 (germline): DFQATT, SNEGSKA (reference sequence). The CDR3 is made up of 14 amino acids. In nucleotides, the CDR3 is TGCAGTGCTGATCGAAGCGGGATTGCAGATACGCAGTATTTT. It yields the protein CSADRSGIADTQYF.

About this clonotype itself: Compared with germline, one end of the junction differs, possibly owing to a read error. This rearrangement joins TRBV5-4 to TRBJ2-7, with TRBD2 identical over 9 bases. The CDR3 runs 17 residues. Germline loops: CDR1 SGHNT, CDR2 YYREEE (reference sequence). The CDR3 loop is CACSFGGLAGDVHDQYF. CDR3 DNA sequence: TGTGCCTGCAGCTTCGGGGGCTTAGCGGGAGATGTGCACGATCAGTACTTC. Full variable domain (remainder filled in from reference TRBV5-4 and TRBJ2-7): ETGVTQSPTHLIKTRGQQVTLRCSSQSGHNTVSWYQQALGQGPQFIFQYYREEENGRGNFPPRFSGLQFPNYSSELNVNALELDDSALYLCACSFGGLAGDVHDQYFGPGTRLTVT.

This clonotype was picked up a small number of times. The chain carries TRBV4-2 and TRBJ2-7, with a possible D match to TRBD2 (5 bases). Trimming shortened V by 2 bases and J by 3 bases, and 14 bases separated the two germline ends. The germline V gene has CDR1 LGHNA and CDR2 YNFKEQ. The CDR3 contains 15 residues. The CDR3 nucleotides are TGTGCCAGCAGCCAATCCGCGGGCCCTCTCTACGAGCAGTACTTC. Translation: CASSQSAGPLYEQYF.

This clonotype came up a few times. This may arise from a read error, as a much more abundant clone is one base away. This CDR3 reads CVSSSGTGGETQYF. CDR3 DNA sequence: TGTGTCAGCAGTAGCGGGACAGGGGGCGAGACCCAGTACTTC. The chain combines TRBV12-3 or TRBV12-4 with TRBJ2-5; 12 bases map to TRBD1. The CDR3 runs to 14 residues.

Many counts were recorded for this clonotype. This chain connects TRBV6-5 to TRBJ2-5, with 10 bases fitting TRBD1. The CDR3 runs 15 residues. V trimming: 6 bases; J trimming: 5 bases; junction bases outside the gene matches: 9. CDR1 is MNHEY and CDR2 is SVGAGI in the germline V gene. CDR3 region: CASSPRQGAWETQYF. The CDR3 coding sequence is TGTGCCAGCAGCCCCAGACAGGGGGCCTGGGAGACCCAGTACTTC.

This clonotype was detected many times. The chain employs TRBV6-5 and TRBJ1-6, with D possibly matching TRBD1 (5 bases). Trimming removed 0 bases at V and 9 bases at J, with 18 bases between. The germline gives CDR1 MNHEY, CDR2 SVGAGI. This CDR3 has 17 residues. This chain's CDR3 is CASSYSPSTGRISPLHF. The CDR3 DNA reads as TGTGCCAGCAGTTACTCGCCCTCCACAGGAAGGATTTCACCCCTCCACTTT.

Remarks on this clonotype: The CDR3 ends on some other residue instead of the conserved phenylalanine or tryptophan, so this is likely a read error. The DNA for the CDR3 is TGCGCCAGCAGACAAGAGCCTAGTGAAGCCTACGAGCAGTACCTC. This gives the protein CASRQEPSEAYEQYL. The chain recombines TRBV4-1 with TRBJ2-7; D ambiguous. Germline V lookup: CDR1 MGHRA, CDR2 YSYEKL. The CDR3 has 15 amino acids.

With respect to this clonotype: Germline and junction disagree at one end, which may indicate a read error. The V gene is TRBV10-2, the J gene TRBJ1-1; the D gene is possibly TRBD1 (6 bases). This CDR3 spans 13 amino acids. Germline CDR1 and CDR2: WSHSY and SAAADI. The chain's CDR3 is CTSSKGVHTEAFF. The CDR3 DNA is TGCACCAGCAGTAAGGGGGTACACACTGAAGCTTTCTTT.

This clonotype has at least ten counts. This chain uses TRBV29-1 with TRBJ2-7, with D unresolved. The CDR3 runs 13 residues. V was shortened by 4 bases and J by 5 bases, with 15 bases between the two germline ends. Germline CDR1 reads SQVTM; CDR2 reads ANQGSEA. CDR3 bases: TGCAGCGTTGTGAGAGTTCCCGGCAACGAGCAGTACTTC. This encodes CSVVRVPGNEQYF.

V gene TRBV16 combines with J gene TRBJ1-6; D may be TRBD1 (5 bases). This CDR3 has 17 residues. The ends were cut back, 0 bases at V and 8 bases at J, with 17 bases in the middle. The germline V gene has CDR1 KGHSY and CDR2 FQNENV. The CDR3, as DNA: TGTGCCAGCAGCCAATCTGGGGCAGCCGGCGAGGATTCACCCCTCCACTTT. Translation: CASSQSGAAGEDSPLHF.

The rearrangement uses TRBV28 and TRBJ1-4; 7 bases map to TRBD1. In germline, CDR1 is MDHEN, CDR2 SYDVKM. CDR3 length: 16 residues. Germline trimming cut 10 bases from V and 0 bases from J; bases unmatched to any gene: 11. The CDR3 sequence is CATRGQATATNEKLFF. For the CDR3, the DNA is TGTGCCACCCGAGGACAGGCCACAGCAACTAATGAAAAACTGTTTTTT.

This clonotype was observed at least ten times. The CDR3 reads CSARGAGGQNQPQHF. Written as DNA, the CDR3 is TGCAGTGCTAGGGGCGCCGGGGGCCAGAATCAGCCCCAGCATTTT. The chain employs TRBV20-1 and TRBJ1-5; D might be TRBD1 (6 bases). The germline V and J ends were trimmed by 3 bases and 4 bases, with 16 bases remaining between them. The CDR3 is made up of 15 amino acids. Per germline, CDR1 DFQATT and CDR2 SNEGSKA (reference sequence).

Regarding this clonotype: One base away lies a much larger clone, so this may be a sequencing read error. This sequence joins TRBV13 and TRBJ1-3; 7 bases are shared with TRBD1. The V gene end was trimmed by 6 bases and the J gene end by 1 base; junction bases not matched to a gene: 9. From germline, CDR1 is PRHDT and CDR2 FYEKMQ (reference sequence). This CDR3 contains 16 residues. This CDR3 is CASRRRDSPSGNTIYF. For the CDR3, the DNA is TGTGCCAGCAGACGCCGGGACAGCCCGTCTGGAAACACCATATATTTT.

The chain is built from TRBV29-1 and TRBJ2-3; possibly TRBD2 for D (5 bases). V was pared by 4 bases and J by 12 bases, with 20 bases between. CDR1 and CDR2 from the germline V gene are SQVTM and ANQGSEA. This CDR3 contains 13 residues. CDR3 coding DNA: TGCAGCGTTGGCCAAGGCGGGTGGGATGCACAGTATTTT. Protein product: CSVGQGGWDAQYF.

Comment on this clonotype: With a much larger clone just one base away, this may be a read error. The chain carries TRBV2 and TRBJ2-7, with D perhaps TRBD2 (5 bases). In germline, CDR1 is SNHLY, CDR2 FYNNEI. The CDR3 has 13 amino acids. The CDR3 region is CASRKAVSYGQYF. CDR3 DNA: TGTGCCAGCAGGAAAGCGGTCTCCTACGGGCAGTACTTC.